The present T cell receptor (beta chain) was sequenced within a study of shared clonotypes between healthy human individuals. CD45RA+ naive and CD45RA-negative memory subsets were separated from CD4+ cells. This CDR3 is built from 14 residues. Looked up from germline, CDR1 is MDHEN and CDR2 is SYDVKM. V gave up 2 bases and J gave up 7 bases; unmatched junction bases: 6. At a deep level, the assay was run. As originally analysed: Filtering differed since immunoSEQ provided only junctions, with no quality scores. TCRdb's table, derived via immunoSEQ multiplex PCR, lists solely in-frame clones and lacks some. V and J calls and clone size are as listed in that table; D and trimming were resolved from the DNA. The profile shows nearly 750,000 clones, about two thirds of them singletons.

This sequence originates from a woman in her twenties or thirties in good health. The V call is TRBV28, the J call TRBJ1-2, with 8 bases matching TRBD1. The material sequenced was memory CD4+ T cells sorted from blood. Subset specified: CD45RA-negative fraction. The chain's CDR3 is CASSLGQGTGGYTF. DNA for the CDR3: TGTGCCAGCAGTTTAGGACAGGGCACTGGTGGCTACACCTTC.